These 2 T cell receptor beta chains were all obtained from the same sample, sequenced in a study of T-cell reconstitution after alpha-beta-depleted transplantation in children. Using unique molecular identifiers, the investigators prepared the TCRbeta library. TCRdb called the PCR reads again in MiXCR, with one record for every CDR3 protein. The sample shows about 400,000 distinct CDR3 sequences, 16% of them seen only once. Source: PBMCs, mostly from graft donor cells, taken 360 days after TCRalphabeta/CD19-depleted stem cell transplant. These receptors came from a boy under three years old who had a stem cell transplant for Wiskott-Aldrich syndrome, so the T cells may come from the graft donor.

The table lists this clonotype with many counts. J is TRBJ1-1 and V is TRBV20-1; 7 nucleotides line up with TRBD1. The CDR3 spans 15 residues. CDR1 is DFQATT, CDR2 SNEGSKA, per germline (reference sequence). The ends lost 1 base at V and 1 base at J; junction bases unmatched: 6. The CDR3 region is CSARAADRRNTEAFF. CDR3 nucleotide sequence: TGCAGTGCTAGAGCGGCGGACAGGAGGAACACTGAAGCTTTCTTT.

The table lists this clonotype with a few counts. The rearrangement links TRBV6-2 or TRBV6-3 to TRBJ2-1, with D tentatively TRBD1 (5 bases). Looked up from germline, CDR1 is MNHEY and CDR2 is SVGEGT. The CDR3 is 14 residues long. With 11 bases removed from V and 1 base from J, the gap between germline ends came to 15 bases. CDR3 bases: TGTGCCTCCCAGGGAAGCTCATCCTACAATGAGCAGTTCTTC. This sequence encodes CASQGSSSYNEQFF.